A selection of T cell receptor beta chains follows, all from one sample in a study of primary melanoma T cells and metastatic recurrence. Generated by immunoSEQ multiplex PCR, the TCRdb table keeps only in-frame clones and is missing some. This table holds just under 300 clones, 90% found once. Specimen: melanoma tumor tissue. The receptors were gathered from a human donor with melanoma. The conserved cysteine and the conserved F or W are not part of the CDR3 here. Fields, in order: V gene, J gene, CDR3 protein.

>TRBV11-3|TRBJ2-5
ASSLRGSRWETQY
>TRBV23-1|TRBJ2-5
ASSQDLPGGQETQY
>TRBV6-8|TRBJ2-4
ASSQGNGAKNIQY
>TRBV10-2|TRBJ2-3
ASRAGGDADTQY
>TRBV6-8|TRBJ2-1
ASSVGYNEQF
>TRBV28|TRBJ2-6
ASRASSSGANVLT
>TRBV30|TRBJ1-5
AWSTVSGPQH
>TRBV6-8|TRBJ2-5
ASRRTGVTQETQY
>TRBV14|TRBJ2-1
ASSPRQGFYNEQF
>TRBV6-8|TRBJ2-2
ASRGQGRAGELF
>TRBV28|TRBJ2-7
ASSLPSGSPEQY
>TRBV11-3|TRBJ2-5
ASSPGLPRETQY
>TRBV19|TRBJ2-3
ASSMLLVRTDTQY
>TRBV6-8|TRBJ2-7
ASTRDSSYEQY
>TRBV11-3|TRBJ2-2
ASSLVGEVDTGELF
>TRBV6-8|TRBJ1-5
AINTGYNQPQH
>TRBV28|TRBJ2-1
ASSLAGYEQF
>TRBV15|TRBJ2-3
ATSRDSREGVTQY
>TRBV19|TRBJ2-7
ASSTSSGRDYEQY
>TRBV19|TRBJ2-1
ASRGGTNEQF
>TRBV14|TRBJ2-1
ASSHPGTSGRIYNEQF
>TRBV4-1|TRBJ2-2
ASSPAENTGELF
>TRBV28|TRBJ1-3
ASSLSISGNTIY
>TRBV7-1|TRBJ2-3
ASSAGAGQGYSDTQY
>TRBV6-8|TRBJ1-1
ASSYSQVEAF
>TRBV6-8|TRBJ1-1
ASSDPPGQGAHNTEAF
>TRBV19|TRBJ1-2
ASSRGQGVRGYT
>TRBV29-1|TRBJ2-1
SVESLADVHEQF
>TRBV28|TRBJ1-2
ASGAVGRSGYT
>TRBV28|TRBJ1-2
VSSLVARGYGYT
>TRBV15|TRBJ2-3
ATSRGDTGADTQY
>TRBV6-4|TRBJ1-1
AISDSRQGAYTEAF
>TRBV19|TRBJ1-5
ASRQGNQPQH
>TRBV30|TRBJ2-1
AWYILGHEQF
>TRBV14|TRBJ1-1
ASSQGDRGWNTEAF
>TRBV11-3|TRBJ2-1
ASSLGGTSGTHNEQF
>TRBV18|TRBJ2-7
ASSLFDIPSYEQY
>TRBV7-5|TRBJ1-2
ASSLAARSRGYT
>TRBV6-8|TRBJ2-6
ASTADYSGANVLT
>TRBV11-3|TRBJ2-5
ASSQHEFEMGQETQY
>TRBV28|TRBJ1-2
ASSRTGPGYGYT
>TRBV19|TRBJ1-2
ASSRGDRDGYGYT
>TRBV15|TRBJ2-1
ATSRPEEAYNEQF
>TRBV19|TRBJ1-1
ASSTRQGIAF
>TRBV10-1|TRBJ2-2
ASSEIVLARNGELF
>TRBV6-1|TRBJ1-1
ASSEGMGTEAF
>TRBV6-8|TRBJ1-4
ASSYSRWQNEKLF
>TRBV28|TRBJ1-3
ASSWQGRTGNTIY
>TRBV6-8|TRBJ2-7
AISGRGRSYEQY
>TRBV28|TRBJ2-7
ASSSFLREQY
>TRBV18|TRBJ2-3
ASSRTGISSTDTQY
>TRBV19|TRBJ1-5
ASLEVYSNQPQH
>TRBV11-3|TRBJ2-1
ASSSGLAGPRREQF
>TRBV30|TRBJ1-2
AWRRWEGRYT
>TRBV11-3|TRBJ2-7
ASSLVGGSTYEQY
>TRBV30|TRBJ2-7
AWTTRFSSYEQY
>TRBV19|TRBJ2-1
ASGSGSTSYNEQF
>TRBV29-1|TRBJ1-2
SVGGQGGGYT
>TRBV7-6|TRBJ1-1
ASSLSGLNTEAF
>TRBV11-3|TRBJ1-2
ASSPGQGNYGYT